This T cell receptor beta chain was documented in a study of technical replicates of blood from several donors. This CDR3 region has 17 residues. This clone occurred once. TCRdb's copy holds only in-frame clones and misses some; the assay was immunoSEQ multiplex PCR. The sample shows about 15,000 clones, 85% to 90% of them seen only once. The V call is TRBV21-1, the J call TRBJ2-3; the table assigns TRBD1, which was not confirmed against the DNA. TRBV21-1 is tagged as a pseudogene. Sequences were obtained from PBMCs. This clonotype originated in a human donor in good health. CDR3 in amino acids: CASSTPLGQGLTDTQYF. DNA of the CDR3: TGTGCCAGCAGCACGCCCCTGGGACAGGGATTAACAGATACGCAGTATTTT.